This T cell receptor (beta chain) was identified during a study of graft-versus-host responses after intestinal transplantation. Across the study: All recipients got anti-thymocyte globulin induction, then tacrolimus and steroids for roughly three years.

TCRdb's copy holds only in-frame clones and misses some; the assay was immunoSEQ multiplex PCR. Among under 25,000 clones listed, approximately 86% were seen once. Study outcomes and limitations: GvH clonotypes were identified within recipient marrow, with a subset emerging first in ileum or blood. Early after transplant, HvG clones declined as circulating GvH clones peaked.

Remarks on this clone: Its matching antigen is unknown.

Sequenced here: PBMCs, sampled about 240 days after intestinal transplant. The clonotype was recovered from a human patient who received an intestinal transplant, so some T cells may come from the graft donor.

Written as DNA, the CDR3 is TGCGCCAGCAGCAGAGGACAGGGAGGCGAAAAACTGTTTTTT. Its protein is CASSRGQGGEKLFF. This chain connects TRBV4-1 to TRBJ1-4; 8 bases are shared with TRBD1. The CDR3 runs to 14 residues. The trim removed 5 bases at V and 8 bases at J, leaving 7 bases unmatched. The V gene's germline CDR1 is MGHRA and CDR2 YSYEKL.